What follows describes a single TCR beta chain. The antigen is undetermined. The sample originates from a study of cytomegalovirus exposure and HLA in healthy donors. General study results and limits: Presence/absence analyses assumed roughly uniform sequencing depth across donors. A highly shared variant cluster was judged a likely technical artifact. Specific recognition of CMV antigens was confirmed in vitro for a few chains (all CMV-associated). Productive status was seen about 87% or about 30% of the time for most TCR beta V segments in an earlier analysis.

Both 60 Vbeta primers and 13 Jbeta primers went into the PCR. Profiled with immunoSEQ multiplex PCR; TCRdb holds only in-frame clones, not every one. This sample carries about 170,000 clones, approximately 65% of them seen once, and the ten largest clones take about 2.9%. V lost 8 bases to trimming and J lost 6 bases; unmatched junction nucleotides: 12. The germline gives CDR1 SNHLY, CDR2 FYNNEI. This CDR3 region has 15 residues. The sequencing sample was made of PBMCs. The chain links TRBV2 to TRBJ2-1, with 8 bases lining up with TRBD2. The TCR was taken from a man aged 35 to 55 in good health and CMV-seronegative. This chain's CDR3 is CASLTGGTLTNEQFF. In DNA form, the CDR3 reads TGTGCCAGCCTTACGGGGGGGACTTTAACCAATGAGCAGTTCTTC.